Sequencing of this T cell receptor (beta chain) was carried out in a study of cytomegalovirus exposure and HLA in healthy donors. General study points: TCR beta chains numbering roughly 150 were designated cytomegalovirus-associated. TCR beta V- and J-gene trimming, according to a later analysis, was linked to a missense DCLRE1C variant.

A multiplex PCR was run with 60 Vbeta primers and 13 Jbeta primers. Assay: immunoSEQ multiplex PCR; the TCRdb copy retains only in-frame clones and omits some. Of 95,000 to 100,000 clones in the sample, about 80% were seen once. As for this clone: Its antigen is still unknown.

This CDR3 contains 14 residues. Trimming stripped 3 bases from V and 8 bases from J, with 13 bases between. Germline loops: CDR1 SGHVS, CDR2 FQNEAQ. This clonotype was obtained from a man aged 35 to 55 in good health and CMV-seronegative. The chain combines TRBV7-8 with TRBJ1-4; possibly TRBD1 for D (5 bases). Sequenced: PBMCs. DNA of the CDR3: TGTGCCAGCAGCTTGTCAGGGATGTTCGAAAAACTGTTTTTT. It specifies CASSLSGMFEKLFF.